This T cell receptor (beta chain) comes out of a study of T cell clonality in common variable immunodeficiency. Findings and caveats of the study: Fewer deletions and N-nucleotide insertions were reportedly seen in common variable immunodeficiency TCR beta sequences.

This clone has ten or more counts. What it binds is not known. The DNA ends 3 residues before the CDR3 does, and the rest of the CDR3 is filled in from the germline J gene. Using immunoSEQ multiplex PCR, the repertoire was profiled, and TCRdb retains in-frame clones only, with some absent. The sample was found to contain 30,000 to 40,000 clones, and every one recurs. The CDR3 is made up of 13 amino acids. The ends were cut back, 5 bases at V and 6 bases at J, with 11 bases in the middle. Germline assignment: CDR1 MNHEY and CDR2 SVGEGT. This receptor was taken from a human donor with common variable immunodeficiency. The sequencing sample was made of peripheral blood mononuclear cells. V gene TRBV6-2 or TRBV6-3 combines with J gene TRBJ1-5, with D maybe TRBD1 (5 bases). The CDR3 reads CASSTQGGQPQHF. The sequenced part of the CDR3 DNA is TGTGCCAGCAGTACCCAGGGAGGTCAGCCC.